This TCR beta chain comes out of a study of cytotoxic CD8 clonotypes in ibrutinib-treated CLL. Across the whole study: Sequenced samples delivered averages of around 250,000 productive templates and around 94,000 productive rearrangements. Regarding the study as a whole: Clonality was elevated at ibrutinib response and had returned toward baseline at progression. Exceeding age-matched healthy donors, baseline clonality also tracked the counts of circulating CD8+ T cells.

Profiled with immunoSEQ multiplex PCR; TCRdb holds only in-frame clones, not every one. The repertoire consists of about 45,000 clones, with about 65% occurring once and the leading ten covering 20% to 25%. CDR3 length: 20 amino acids. Germline V lookup: CDR1 GTSNPN, CDR2 SVGIG (reference sequence). V lost 0 bases and J lost 2; bases outside the gene matches: 17. Points on this clone: Its antigen is unknown.

This receptor was identified in a human donor with chronic lymphocytic leukemia. This chain joins TRBV30 and TRBJ2-5; 11 bases fit TRBD2. The specimen comprised PBMCs, sampled after 24 months of ibrutinib treatment. This CDR3 is CAWSVRWGGTSGSLQETQYF. The CDR3, as DNA: TGTGCCTGGAGTGTACGGTGGGGGGGAACTAGCGGGAGTTTACAAGAGACCCAGTACTTC.